These 22 T cell receptor beta chains share one sample of origin, sequenced in a study of cytomegalovirus exposure and HLA in healthy donors. PCR amplification relied on 60 Vbeta primers (plus 13 Jbeta primers). Method: immunoSEQ multiplex PCR; TCRdb's copy keeps in-frame clones and lacks some. This sample contains under 250,000 clones. Specimen: PBMCs. The receptors were sampled from a girl aged 2 to 9 in good health and CMV-seropositive.

The rearrangement uses TRBV29-1 and TRBJ2-3; the D gene is possibly TRBD2 (5 bases). Trimming removed 4 bases at V and 4 bases at J, with 12 bases between. The V gene's germline CDR1 is SQVTM and CDR2 ANQGSEA. The CDR3 consists of 13 residues. The CDR3 loop is CSVAEGVADTQYF. CDR3 coding DNA: TGCAGCGTTGCAGAGGGAGTTGCAGATACGCAGTATTTT.

V and J are TRBV7-2 and TRBJ2-3; TRBD2 matches at 9 bases. This CDR3 region has 17 residues. Trimming took 1 base from V and 5 from J; bases not matched to a gene: 10. CDR1 SGHTA and CDR2 FQGNSA come from the germline V gene. CDR3 in DNA: TGTGCCAGCAGCTTAGGGCTGGCGGGAGGGTCGGGAGATACGCAGTATTTT. It yields the protein CASSLGLAGGSGDTQYF.

This chain links TRBV27 with TRBJ2-2; TRBD2 is a possible D gene (6 bases). The CDR3 spans 15 residues. Germline V gene lookup returns CDR1 MNHEY and CDR2 SMNVEV (reference sequence). V shed 3 bases and J shed 5 bases, with 13 bases lying between them. The CDR3 here is CASSLDSGYTGELFF. The CDR3 DNA sequence: TGTGCCAGCAGTTTGGATAGCGGATATACCGGGGAGCTGTTTTTT.

This sequence joins TRBV5-6 and TRBJ1-5; D is uncertain. V shed 0 bases and J shed 6 bases, with 7 bases lying between them. CDR1 is SGHDT, CDR2 YYEEEE, per germline. There are 13 residues in the CDR3. The CDR3 region is CASSLAVFQPQHF. CDR3 sequence (DNA): TGTGCCAGCAGCTTGGCCGTATTTCAGCCCCAGCATTTT.

With regard to this clone: In the same sample, other DNA sequences code for this CDR3. CDR3 in DNA: TGCAGCGTGGGACAGGGAGGAGATACGCAGTATTTT. Residues: CSVGQGGDTQYF. V gene TRBV29-1 combines with J gene TRBJ2-3; 9 bases line up with TRBD1. The length of the CDR3 is 12 residues. V lost 6 bases, J lost 5 bases, and 3 bases stayed unmatched. The germline V gene has CDR1 SQVTM and CDR2 ANQGSEA.

This chain connects TRBV7-2 to TRBJ1-2, with D unclear. CDR3 size: 13 residues. CDR1 SGHTA and CDR2 FQGNSA come from the germline V gene. The V gene lost 2 bases and the J gene lost 5 bases, with 9 bases spanning the gap. CDR3 coding DNA: TGTGCCAGCAGCTTAAAGCACCCATATGGCTACACCTTC. It codes for CASSLKHPYGYTF.

The rearrangement links TRBV19 to TRBJ2-3; TRBD2 matches 7 bases. CDR1 and CDR2 from the germline V gene are LNHDA and SQIVND (reference sequence). This CDR3 region has 15 residues. V lost 3 bases, J lost 6 bases, and 9 bases stayed unmatched. As DNA, the CDR3 is TGTGCCAGTAGTATTATCGGCGGGAGCGTTGATACGCAGTATTTT. Amino acid sequence: CASSIIGGSVDTQYF.

CDR3 DNA sequence: TGTGCCAGCAGTTTAGGGGACAGGAACACCGGGGAGCTGTTTTTT. This codes for CASSLGDRNTGELFF. The chain employs TRBV28 and TRBJ2-2; 7 bases match TRBD1. CDR1 and CDR2 (germline): MDHEN, SYDVKM. V lost 2 bases to trimming and J lost 1 base; unmatched junction nucleotides: 1. CDR3 length equals 15 residues. Based on the CDR3 plus reference TRBV28 and TRBJ2-2, the full variable domain is DVKVTQSSRYLVKRTGEKVFLECVQDMDHENMFWYRQDPGLGLRLIYFSYDVKMKEKGDIPEGYSVSREKKERFSLILESASTNQTSMYLCASSLGDRNTGELFFGEGSRLTVL.

V is TRBV10-3 and J is TRBJ2-4; possible D gene TRBD2, 6 bases. The CDR3 loop spans 16 amino acids. Trimming left V 3 bases short and J 0 bases short, with 12 bases between. Germline V gives CDR1 ENHRY, CDR2 SYGVKD. For the CDR3, the DNA is TGTGCCATCAGTGATTACCGGGGGTCAGCCAAAAACATTCAGTACTTC. Amino acids: CAISDYRGSAKNIQYF.

Remarks on this clone: The junction does not match germline at one end; this may be a read error. V is TRBV7-7 and J is TRBJ2-1; D might be TRBD2 (5 bases). CDR1 and CDR2 (germline): SSHAT, FNYEAQ (reference sequence). The CDR3 has 20 residues. The CDR3 nucleotides read TGTGCTAGCAGCTTACTTACCGAGGCAATTAGCGCGACTCAGTACAATGAGCAGTTCTTC. This translates into CASSLLTEAISATQYNEQFF.

The chain links TRBV28 to TRBJ2-5, with a possible D match to TRBD2 (6 bases). The J call is in doubt because the DNA end fits TRBJ2-7 better. The CDR3 totals 15 residues. In germline, CDR1 is MDHEN, CDR2 SYDVKM. The CDR3 nucleotides read TGTGCCAGCAGTTTGCAAAGCGGGCCTCCCTACGAGCAGTACTTC. This gives the protein CASSLQSGPPYEQYF.

The chain carries TRBV5-1 and TRBJ2-3; no definite D call. CDR1 and CDR2 (germline): SGHRS, YFSETQ. Trimming removed 7 bases at V and 1 base at J, with 10 bases between. The CDR3 sequence is 13 residues long. The CDR3 region has the DNA TGCGCCAGCCTACCGAGTGGCACAGATACGCAGTATTTT. Translated: CASLPSGTDTQYF.

The V and J genes are TRBV30 and TRBJ1-5; D might be TRBD1 (6 bases). Germline CDR1 is GTSNPN and CDR2 is SVGIG (reference sequence). V lost 2 bases and J 3 bases, leaving 11 bases between the germline ends. CDR3 length equals 14 residues. The CDR3 sequence is CAWSYWDNNQPQHF. The CDR3 DNA is TGTGCCTGGAGTTATTGGGACAACAATCAGCCCCAGCATTTT.

V usage is TRBV28 and J usage is TRBJ2-1; 12 nucleotides match TRBD1. Germline CDR1 reads MDHEN; CDR2 reads SYDVKM. This CDR3 is 15 amino acids long. V shed 7 bases, J shed 8 bases, and the junction held 9 bases outside the gene matches. CDR3: CASTPGTGGFYEQFF. As DNA, the CDR3 is TGTGCCAGCACCCCTGGGACAGGGGGCTTCTATGAGCAGTTCTTC.

The genes are TRBV2 and TRBJ2-5; 7 nucleotides line up with TRBD2. There are 15 residues in the CDR3. The germline V gene has CDR1 SNHLY and CDR2 FYNNEI. V lost 4 bases and J lost 4; bases outside the gene matches: 9. CDR3 protein: CASSGTEGRGETQYF. The CDR3 DNA follows: TGTGCCAGCAGTGGTACAGAGGGGAGGGGAGAGACCCAGTACTTC.

The rearrangement links TRBV10-3 to TRBJ2-1; D not resolved. V shed 8 bases and J shed 5 bases, with 13 bases lying between them. This CDR3 is built from 13 residues. From germline, CDR1 is ENHRY and CDR2 SYGVKD. CDR3 sequence: CAIRVTLNNEQFF. For the CDR3, the DNA is TGTGCCATCCGGGTTACCCTTAACAATGAGCAGTTCTTC.

Written as DNA, the CDR3 is TGTGCCAGCAGCAAAGCGCATAGACAAAGGGGAACGTATAGCAATCAGCCCCAGCATTTT. Protein product: CASSKAHRQRGTYSNQPQHF. The chain recombines TRBV21-1 with TRBJ1-5; the table names TRBD1, a call not compared with the DNA. TRBV21-1 constitutes a pseudogene. This CDR3 contains 20 residues.

The chain is built from TRBV6-1 and TRBJ2-3; no clear D. CDR3 length equals 14 residues. The germline V and J ends were trimmed by 3 bases and 1 base, with 8 bases remaining between them. Germline lookup yields CDR1 MNHNS and CDR2 SASEGT. CDR3 in amino acids: CASSERPRTDTQYF. CDR3 bases: TGTGCCAGCAGTGAGAGGCCCCGCACAGATACGCAGTATTTT.

The rearrangement joins TRBV11-2 to TRBJ2-3; 8 bases line up with TRBD2. Germline trimming cut 11 bases from V and 2 bases from J; bases unmatched to any gene: 9. Germline V gives CDR1 SGHAT, CDR2 FQNNGV. The CDR3 length is 14 residues. The CDR3 nucleotides are TGTGCCTCGAGAACGGGAGGGCCCACAGATACGCAGTATTTT. Its translation: CASRTGGPTDTQYF. The variable domain in full, with the rest retrieved from reference TRBV11-2 and TRBJ2-3, is EAGVAQSPRYKIIEKRQSVAFWCNPISGHATLYWYQQILGQGPKLLIQFQNNGVVDDSQLPKDRFSAERLKGVDSTLKIQPAKLEDSAVYLCASRTGGPTDTQYFGPGTRLTVL.

The J gene is TRBJ1-5, the V gene TRBV27; D is perhaps TRBD1 (6 bases). CDR1 and CDR2 from the germline V gene are MNHEY and SMNVEV (reference sequence). CDR3 length: 14 residues. The CDR3 DNA follows: TGTGCGACTTCAGCACAGGGAATGGGTCAGCCCCAGCATTTT. Protein sequence: CATSAQGMGQPQHF.

The chain is built from TRBV6-1 and TRBJ2-2, with TRBD2 matching 7 bases. After removal of 2 bases from V and 6 bases from J, the junction contained 9 bases not matched to a gene. The CDR3 is 16 residues long. Germline lookup yields CDR1 MNHNS and CDR2 SASEGT. CDR3 residues: CASSETSLGGAGELFF. The CDR3 DNA is TGTGCCAGCAGTGAAACCTCCCTGGGGGGGGCCGGGGAGCTGTTTTTT.

The V and J genes are TRBV28 and TRBJ1-2, with D tentatively TRBD1 (6 bases). The germline CDR1 and CDR2 sequences are MDHEN and SYDVKM. This CDR3 is built from 16 residues. Between the trimmed V and J ends, which lost 10 bases and 4 bases, there was a span of 25 bases. CDR3 loop: CATYATWEQGFYGYTF. The CDR3 coding sequence is TGTGCCACCTACGCCACGTGGGAACAGGGCTTCTATGGCTACACCTTC.